This T cell receptor beta chain was retrieved from a study of blood T cell repertoires in COVID-19. On the study more broadly: COVID-19 samples, acute and convalescent, were from the United States, Italy and Spain. Sources were T cells, B-cell-depleted T cells, or PBMCs; the material itself was cDNA or gDNA.

Study processing details: How many nucleated cells were present was estimated from reference gene primer amplification. Assay used: immunoSEQ multiplex PCR; TCRdb lists only in-frame clones, some missing. The V and J calls and the clone size are those of that table, but D and trimming were determined from the DNA. Of 130,000 or so clones listed, more than 65% are singletons. This TCR came from a woman in her seventies with acute or convalescent COVID-19. Sequences were obtained from peripheral blood.

This chain's CDR3 is CASSRGGTGKKNTEAFF. DNA for the CDR3: TGTGCCAGCAGCCGGGGGGGGACAGGGAAGAAGAACACTGAAGCTTTCTTT. The J gene is TRBJ1-1, the V gene TRBV7-2; TRBD1 matches 9 bases. The J segment lost 1 base and the V segment lost 5 bases, leaving 11 bases of the junction unmatched. Germline assignment: CDR1 SGHTA and CDR2 FQGNSA. The CDR3 runs 17 residues.